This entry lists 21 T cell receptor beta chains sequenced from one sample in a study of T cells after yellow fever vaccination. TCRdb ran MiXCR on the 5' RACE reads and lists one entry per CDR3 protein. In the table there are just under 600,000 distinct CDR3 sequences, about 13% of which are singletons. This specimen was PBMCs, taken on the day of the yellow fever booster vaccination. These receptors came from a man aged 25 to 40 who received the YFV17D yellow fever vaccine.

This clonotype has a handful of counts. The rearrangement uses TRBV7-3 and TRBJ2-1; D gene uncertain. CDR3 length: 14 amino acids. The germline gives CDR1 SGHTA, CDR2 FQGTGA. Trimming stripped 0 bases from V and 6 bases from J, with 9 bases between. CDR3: CASSLTEVANEQFF. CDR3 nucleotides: TGTGCCAGCAGCTTAACCGAGGTAGCCAATGAGCAGTTCTTC. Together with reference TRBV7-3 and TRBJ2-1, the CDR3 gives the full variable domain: GAGVSQTPSNKVTEKGKYVELRCDPISGHTALYWYRQSLGQGPEFLIYFQGTGAADDSGLPNDRFFAVRPEGSVSTLKIQRTERGDSAVYLCASSLTEVANEQFFGPGTRLTVL.

CDR3 in DNA: TGCGCCAGCAGCGCGACAGGGGCCACCTACGAGCAGTACTTC. Its protein is CASSATGATYEQYF. V is TRBV5-1 and J is TRBJ2-7, with 8 bases lining up with TRBD1. Germline V gene sequence: CDR1 SGHRS, CDR2 YFSETQ. After removal of 4 bases from V and 2 bases from J, the junction contained 5 bases not matched to a gene. The CDR3 contains 14 residues.

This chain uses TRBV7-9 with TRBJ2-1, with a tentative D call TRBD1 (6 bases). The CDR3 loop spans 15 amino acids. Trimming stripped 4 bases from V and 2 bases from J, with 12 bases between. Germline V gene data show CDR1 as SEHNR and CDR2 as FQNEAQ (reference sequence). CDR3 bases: TGTGCCAGCAGCTCCCCCGGACAGACCTACAATGAGCAGTTCTTC. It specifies CASSSPGQTYNEQFF.

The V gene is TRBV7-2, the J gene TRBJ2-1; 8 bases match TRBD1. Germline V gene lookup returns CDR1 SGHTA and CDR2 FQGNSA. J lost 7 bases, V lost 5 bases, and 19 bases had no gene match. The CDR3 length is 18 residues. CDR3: CASSPAVRGQGKRNEQFF. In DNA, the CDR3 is TGTGCCAGCAGCCCAGCGGTTAGAGGACAGGGAAAAAGGAATGAGCAGTTCTTC.

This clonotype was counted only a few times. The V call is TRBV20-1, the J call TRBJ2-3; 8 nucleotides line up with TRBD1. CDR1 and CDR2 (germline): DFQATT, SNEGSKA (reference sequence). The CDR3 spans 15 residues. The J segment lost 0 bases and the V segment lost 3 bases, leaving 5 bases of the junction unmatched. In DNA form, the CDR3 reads TGCAGTGCTAGTATCGGGACAGGTAGCACAGATACGCAGTATTTT. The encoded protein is CSASIGTGSTDTQYF.

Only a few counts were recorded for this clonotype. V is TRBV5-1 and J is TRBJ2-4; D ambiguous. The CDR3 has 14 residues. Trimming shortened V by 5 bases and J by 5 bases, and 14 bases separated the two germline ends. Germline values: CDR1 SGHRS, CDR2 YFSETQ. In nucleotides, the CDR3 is TGCGCCAGCAGGGGTAGCCTCCGGGAAAACATTCAGTACTTC. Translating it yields CASRGSLRENIQYF.

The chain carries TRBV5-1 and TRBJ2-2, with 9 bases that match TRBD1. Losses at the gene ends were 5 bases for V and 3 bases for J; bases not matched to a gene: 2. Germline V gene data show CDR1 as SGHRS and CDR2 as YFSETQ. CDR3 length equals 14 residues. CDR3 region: CASRGQGDTGELFF. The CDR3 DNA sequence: TGCGCCAGCAGGGGACAGGGCGACACCGGGGAGCTGTTTTTT.

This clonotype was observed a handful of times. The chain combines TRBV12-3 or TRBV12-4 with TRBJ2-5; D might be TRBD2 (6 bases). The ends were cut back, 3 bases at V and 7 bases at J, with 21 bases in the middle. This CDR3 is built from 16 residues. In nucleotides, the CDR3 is TGTGCCAGCAGTTTGGTCTTTGGGACTCTTGGAGGGACCCAGTACTTC. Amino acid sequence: CASSLVFGTLGGTQYF.

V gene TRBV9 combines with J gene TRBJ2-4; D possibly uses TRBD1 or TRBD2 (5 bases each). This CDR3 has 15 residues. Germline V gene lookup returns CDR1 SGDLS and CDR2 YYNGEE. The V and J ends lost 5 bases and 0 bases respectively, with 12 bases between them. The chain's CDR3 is CASSPVGGAKNIQYF. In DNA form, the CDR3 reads TGTGCCAGCAGTCCCGTTGGGGGAGCCAAAAACATTCAGTACTTC. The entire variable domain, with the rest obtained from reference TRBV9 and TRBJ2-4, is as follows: DSGVTQTPKHLITATGQRVTLRCSPRSGDLSVYWYQQSLDQGLQFLIQYYNGEERAKGNILERFSAQQFPDLHSELNLSSLELGDSALYFCASSPVGGAKNIQYFGAGTRLSVL.

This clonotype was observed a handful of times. In DNA form, the CDR3 reads TGTGCCAGCAGCTCGACTAGCTTCTACACCGGGGAGCTGTTTTTT. Translation gives CASSSTSFYTGELFF. The chain couples TRBV7-2 to TRBJ2-2, with 7 bases lining up with TRBD2. The V and J ends lost 4 bases and 3 bases, in that order; junction bases with no gene match: 5. From germline, CDR1 is SGHTA and CDR2 FQGNSA. The CDR3 has 15 amino acids. The complete variable domain, with remaining parts taken from reference TRBV7-2 and TRBJ2-2, reads GAGVSQSPSNKVTEKGKDVELRCDPISGHTALYWYRQSLGQGLEFLIYFQGNSAPDKSGLPSDRFSAERTGGSVSTLTIQRTQQEDSAVYLCASSSTSFYTGELFFGEGSRLTVL.

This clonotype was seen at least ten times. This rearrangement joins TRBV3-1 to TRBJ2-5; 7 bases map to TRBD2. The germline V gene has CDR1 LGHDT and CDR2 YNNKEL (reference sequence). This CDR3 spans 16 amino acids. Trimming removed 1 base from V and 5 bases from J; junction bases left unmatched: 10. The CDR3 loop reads CASSQVLRRGGETQYF. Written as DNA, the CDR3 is TGTGCCAGCAGCCAAGTTCTTCGACGGGGAGGGGAGACCCAGTACTTC.

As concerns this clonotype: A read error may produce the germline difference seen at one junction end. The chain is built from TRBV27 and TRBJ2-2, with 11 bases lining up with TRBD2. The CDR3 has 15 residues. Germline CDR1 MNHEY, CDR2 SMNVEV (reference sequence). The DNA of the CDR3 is TGTGCCAGCAGACCCGGGACTAGCGGTACCGGGGTGCTGTTTTTT. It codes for CASRPGTSGTGVLFF.

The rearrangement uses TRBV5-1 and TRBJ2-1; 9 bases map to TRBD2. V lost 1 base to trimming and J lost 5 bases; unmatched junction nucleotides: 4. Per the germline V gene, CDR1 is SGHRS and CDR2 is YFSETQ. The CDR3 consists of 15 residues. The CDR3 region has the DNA TGCGCCAGCAGCTTGTTAGCGGGAGATCACAATGAGCAGTTCTTC. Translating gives CASSLLAGDHNEQFF.

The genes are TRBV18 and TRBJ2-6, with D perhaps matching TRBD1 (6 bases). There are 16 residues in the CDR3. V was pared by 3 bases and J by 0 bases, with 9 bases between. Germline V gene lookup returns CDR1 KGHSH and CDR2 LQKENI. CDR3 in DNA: TGTGCCAGCTCACCGGGCAGGGGCTCTGGGGCCAACGTCCTGACTTTC. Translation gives CASSPGRGSGANVLTF.

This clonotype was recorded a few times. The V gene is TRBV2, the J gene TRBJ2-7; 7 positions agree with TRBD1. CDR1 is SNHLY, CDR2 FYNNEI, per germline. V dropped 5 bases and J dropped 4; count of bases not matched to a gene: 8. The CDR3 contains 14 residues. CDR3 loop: CASSTTDRAYEQYF. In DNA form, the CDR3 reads TGTGCCAGCAGTACAACCGACAGGGCTTACGAGCAGTACTTC.

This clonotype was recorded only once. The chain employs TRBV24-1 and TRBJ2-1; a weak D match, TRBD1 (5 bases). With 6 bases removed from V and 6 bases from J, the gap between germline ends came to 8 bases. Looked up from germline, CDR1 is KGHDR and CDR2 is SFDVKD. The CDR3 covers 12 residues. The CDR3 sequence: CATSRGFNEQFF. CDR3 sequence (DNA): TGTGCCACCAGTAGGGGTTTCAATGAGCAGTTCTTC.

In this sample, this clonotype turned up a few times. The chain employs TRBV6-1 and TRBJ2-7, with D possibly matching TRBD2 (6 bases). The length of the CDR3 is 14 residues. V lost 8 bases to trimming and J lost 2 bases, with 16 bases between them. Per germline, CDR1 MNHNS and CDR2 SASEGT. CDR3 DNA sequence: TGTGCCAGCGGGAAGGGAGGAAATCCCTACGAGCAGTACTTC. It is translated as CASGKGGNPYEQYF.

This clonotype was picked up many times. CDR3 DNA: TGCAGCGTTTCAGGGTGGCGGGGCGGTTTCACTGAAGCTTTCTTT. This translates into CSVSGWRGGFTEAFF. V is TRBV29-1 and J is TRBJ1-1; D is perhaps TRBD1 (5 bases). The germline V gene encodes CDR1 SQVTM and CDR2 ANQGSEA. V was pared by 5 bases and J by 4 bases, with 20 bases between. CDR3 size: 15 residues. Full variable domain (outside the CDR3, taken from reference TRBV29-1 and TRBJ1-1): SAVISQKPSRDICQRGTSLTIQCQVDSQVTMMFWYRQQPGQSLTLIATANQGSEATYESGFVIDKFPISRPNLTFSTLTVSNMSPEDSSIYLCSVSGWRGGFTEAFFGQGTRLTVV.

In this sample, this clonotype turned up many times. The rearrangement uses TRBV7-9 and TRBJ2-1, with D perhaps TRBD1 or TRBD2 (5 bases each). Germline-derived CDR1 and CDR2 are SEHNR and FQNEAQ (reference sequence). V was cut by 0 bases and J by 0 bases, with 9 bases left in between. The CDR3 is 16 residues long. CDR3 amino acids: CASSLATGRSYNEQFF. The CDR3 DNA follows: TGTGCCAGCAGCTTAGCTACGGGACGCTCCTACAATGAGCAGTTCTTC.

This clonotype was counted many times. The CDR3 is CASASLGELFF. CDR3 DNA sequence: TGTGCCAGCGCCTCCCTAGGGGAGCTGTTTTTT. The chain recombines TRBV7-2 with TRBJ2-2; D remains ambiguous. This CDR3 has 11 amino acids. Trimming took off 8 bases at V and 8 bases at J, with 9 bases between the two ends. Germline V gene lookup returns CDR1 SGHTA and CDR2 FQGNSA.

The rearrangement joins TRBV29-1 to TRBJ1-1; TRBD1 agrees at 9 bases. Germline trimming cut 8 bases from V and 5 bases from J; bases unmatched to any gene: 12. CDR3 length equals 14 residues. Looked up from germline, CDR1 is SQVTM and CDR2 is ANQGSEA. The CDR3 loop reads CSTDRGDWGTEAFF. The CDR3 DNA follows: TGCAGCACAGACAGGGGGGACTGGGGGACTGAAGCTTTCTTT.